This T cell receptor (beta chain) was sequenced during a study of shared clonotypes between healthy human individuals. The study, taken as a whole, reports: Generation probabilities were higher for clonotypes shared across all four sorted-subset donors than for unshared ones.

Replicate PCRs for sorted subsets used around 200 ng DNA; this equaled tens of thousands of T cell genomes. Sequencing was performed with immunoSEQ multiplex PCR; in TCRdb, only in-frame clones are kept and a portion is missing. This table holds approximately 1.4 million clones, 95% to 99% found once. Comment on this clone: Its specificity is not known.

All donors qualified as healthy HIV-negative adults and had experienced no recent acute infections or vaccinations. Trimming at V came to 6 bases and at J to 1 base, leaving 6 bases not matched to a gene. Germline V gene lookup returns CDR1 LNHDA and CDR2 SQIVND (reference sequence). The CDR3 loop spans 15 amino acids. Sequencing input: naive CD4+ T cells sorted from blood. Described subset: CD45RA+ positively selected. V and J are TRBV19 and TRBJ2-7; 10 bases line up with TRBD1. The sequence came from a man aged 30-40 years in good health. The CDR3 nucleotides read TGTGCCAGTAGGAATCCGGGACAGGGGTCCTACGAGCAGTACTTC. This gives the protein CASRNPGQGSYEQYF.